Listed below are T cell receptor beta chains from one sample, sequenced in a study of cytomegalovirus exposure and HLA in healthy donors. Measured with immunoSEQ multiplex PCR; TCRdb has only the in-frame clones, and not every one. The repertoire has about 89,000 clones, about 80% of them found once; the top ten carry 1.4%. The sample comprised PBMCs. Every receptor here comes from a male donor in good health and CMV-seronegative. Both conserved end residues are part of each CDR3. A D gene is named only where the DNA matches it firmly. Clone size, where shown, is once, few, many, or a class for clones that have expanded.

TRBJ1-5 | NA | TRBD1 | TRBV4-3 | CASSQDRTGGQPQHF | TGCGCCAGCAGCCAAGATAGGACAGGGGGCCAGCCCCAGCATTTT
TRBJ2-7 | NA | TRBD2 | TRBV27 | CASSSALAGGREQYF | TGTGCCAGCAGCTCCGCTCTAGCGGGAGGTCGCGAGCAGTACTTC
TRBJ2-5 | NA | TRBD2 | TRBV5-1 | CASRTGGTSGRVQETQYF | TGCGCCAGCAGGACCGGTGGGACTAGCGGGAGAGTCCAAGAGACCCAGTACTTC
TRBJ1-6 | NA | NA | TRBV30 | CAWSVGSEGSPLHF | TGTGCCTGGAGTGTTGGGTCAGAGGGTTCACCCCTCCACTTT
TRBJ1-1 | once | NA | TRBV7-9 | CSSSLESQELEAFF | TGTTCCAGCAGCTTAGAATCCCAGGAACTTGAAGCTTTCTTT
TRBJ2-5 | NA | NA | TRBV11-2 | CASNPGTWAGKETQYF | TGTGCCAGCAACCCAGGGACATGGGCTGGTAAAGAGACCCAGTACTTC
TRBJ2-5 | NA | TRBD2 | TRBV4-1 | CASSQDLRGGGETQYF | TGCGCCAGCAGCCAAGATTTGCGGGGGGGCGGGGAGACCCAGTACTTC
TRBJ2-2 | NA | NA | TRBV7-3 | CASSLNGAMVAGELFF | TGTGCCAGCAGCTTAAATGGGGCGATGGTCGCCGGGGAGCTGTTTTTT
TRBJ2-3 | NA | TRBD2 | TRBV27 | CASKERESGTDTQYF | TGTGCCAGCAAGGAGCGGGAGTCGGGCACAGATACGCAGTATTTT
TRBJ2-1 | NA | NA | TRBV7-8 | CASSFRSRSVRNEQFF | TGTGCCAGCAGCTTTCGCTCCCGATCCGTCCGGAATGAGCAGTTCTTC
TRBJ2-1 | NA | NA | TRBV27 | CASSSTYVQGYNEQFF | TGTGCCAGCAGTTCAACATATGTACAGGGTTACAATGAGCAGTTCTTC
TRBJ1-5 | few | TRBD1 | TRBV6-5 | CASSRDSSNQPQHF | TGTGCCAGCAGTCGGGACAGCAGCAATCAGCCCCAGCATTTT
TRBJ1-2 | NA | NA | TRBV5-6 | CASSFGFYGYTF | TGTGCCAGCAGCTTCGGGTTCTATGGCTACACCTTC
TRBJ2-3 | NA | NA | TRBV7-9 | CASSFRERFRDTQYF | TGTGCCAGCAGCTTCCGGGAAAGATTTAGGGATACGCAGTATTTT
TRBJ2-7 | NA | TRBD1 | TRBV5-1 | CASSLAIGGAFYEQYF | TGCGCCAGCAGCTTGGCCATAGGGGGCGCTTTCTACGAGCAGTACTTC
TRBJ2-1 | NA | TRBD2 | TRBV28 | CASLPTSGGNPLAYNEQFF | TGTGCCAGCCTCCCGACTAGCGGGGGCAATCCACTTGCCTACAATGAGCAGTTCTTC
TRBJ2-3 | NA | TRBD1 | TRBV2 | CASRGDRGADTQYF | TGTGCCAGCAGAGGCGACAGGGGGGCAGATACGCAGTATTTT
TRBJ1-5 | NA | NA | TRBV5-1 | CASSKDQPGPQHF | TGCGCCAGCAGCAAAGATCAACCGGGGCCCCAGCATTTT
TRBJ1-1 | NA | TRBD1 | TRBV28 | CASRITTGVGTEAFF | TGTGCCAGCAGAATTACGACAGGGGTGGGCACTGAAGCTTTCTTT
TRBJ1-1 | NA | NA | TRBV19 | CASSRTGTSNTEAFF | TGTGCCAGTAGTAGAACCGGGACATCGAACACTGAAGCTTTCTTT
TRBJ2-1 | once | TRBD2 | TRBV10-3 | CAIRGDGTRGNEQFF | TGTGCCATCAGAGGGGATGGGACTAGGGGCAATGAGCAGTTCTTC
TRBJ2-2 | NA | TRBD1 | TRBV7-9 | CASSLGQGNTGELFF | TGTGCCAGCAGCCTGGGACAGGGGAACACCGGGGAGCTGTTTTTT
TRBJ2-5 | few | NA | TRBV7-3 | CASSLGRQETQYF | TGTGCCAGCAGCCTCGGCAGGCAAGAGACCCAGTACTTC
TRBJ2-3 | NA | TRBD2 | TRBV25-1 | CASSPRTSGYTDTQYF | TGTGCCAGCAGTCCCAGGACTAGCGGATACACAGATACGCAGTATTTT
TRBJ2-7 | few | NA | TRBV5-1 | CASSPGLTEHYEQYF | TGCGCCAGCAGTCCCGGTCTCACAGAACACTACGAGCAGTACTTC
TRBJ2-3 | few | TRBD2 | TRBV7-2 | CASSLAGTSGRSPGNTQYF | TGTGCCAGCAGCTTAGCCGGGACTAGCGGGAGGAGTCCTGGTAATACGCAGTATTTT
TRBJ1-6 | once | NA | TRBV18 | CASSPGGAESPLHF | TGTGCCAGCTCACCAGGAGGGGCTGAGTCACCCCTCCACTTT
TRBJ2-1 | NA | TRBD2 | TRBV19 | CASSLRSSGGAGNEQFF | TGTGCCAGTAGTCTCAGGTCTAGCGGGGGGGCCGGGAATGAGCAGTTCTTC
TRBJ2-5 | NA | TRBD2 | TRBV9 | CASSETSAPETQYF | TGTGCCAGCAGCGAGACTAGCGCCCCAGAGACCCAGTACTTC
TRBJ1-1 | NA | TRBD1 | TRBV10-3 | CAISLGDGTDHWGAFF | TGTGCCATCAGTTTGGGAGACGGGACAGATCACTGGGGAGCCTTCTTT
TRBJ2-1 | NA | TRBD2 | TRBV28 | CASSSGGLNEQFF | TGTGCCAGCAGTAGCGGGGGACTCAATGAGCAGTTCTTC
TRBJ1-2 | NA | TRBD1 | TRBV28 | CASSRIQGARNGYTF | TGTGCCAGCAGTCGAATACAGGGGGCTCGAAATGGCTACACCTTC
TRBJ1-1 | NA | TRBD1 | TRBV7-9 | CASTGTVNTEAFF | TGTGCCAGCACCGGGACAGTGAACACTGAAGCTTTCTTT
TRBJ1-2 | once | NA | TRBV28 | CASSLGSPGGYTF | TGTGCCAGCAGTTTGGGTAGCCCGGGTGGCTACACCTTC
TRBJ1-1 | NA | NA | TRBV6-5 | CASSFEMDTEAFF | TGTGCCAGCAGTTTCGAGATGGACACTGAAGCTTTCTTT
TRBJ1-6 | NA | NA | TRBV6-1 | CASSETSGQSPLHF | TGTGCCAGCAGTGAAACATCTGGACAATCACCCCTCCACTTT
TRBJ1-6 | few | NA | TRBV30 | CAWSVGQGNNSPLHF | TGTGCCTGGAGTGTAGGGCAGGGAAATAATTCACCCCTCCACTTT